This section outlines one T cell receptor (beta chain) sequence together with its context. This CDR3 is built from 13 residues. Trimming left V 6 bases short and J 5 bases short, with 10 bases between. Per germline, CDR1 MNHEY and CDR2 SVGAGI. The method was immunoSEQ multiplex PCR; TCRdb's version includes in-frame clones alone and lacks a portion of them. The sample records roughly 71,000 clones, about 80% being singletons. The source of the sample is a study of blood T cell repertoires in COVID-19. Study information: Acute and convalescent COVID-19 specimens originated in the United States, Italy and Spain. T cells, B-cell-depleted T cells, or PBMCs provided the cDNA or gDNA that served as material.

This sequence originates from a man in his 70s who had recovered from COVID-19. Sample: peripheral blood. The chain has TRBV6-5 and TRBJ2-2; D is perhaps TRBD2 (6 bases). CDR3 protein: CASRGGTTGELFF. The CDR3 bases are TGTGCCAGCAGAGGAGGGACTACCGGGGAGCTGTTTTTT.